This is a list of T cell receptor beta chains from one sample in a study of blood T cells in healthy people across ages. MiXCR, run by TCRdb on the 5' RACE reads, gives a single entry per CDR3 protein. Among 850,000 to 1,000,000 distinct CDR3 sequences listed, roughly 51% were seen once. The sample consisted of blood. The receptors were sampled from a woman aged 55-75 years in good health. Both conserved end residues are part of each CDR3. D genes are given only for firm matches. Some rows have no size entry. The others give once, few or many, or a class for an expanded clone.

clone_size j_call v_call d_call cdr3_nt cdr3_aa
. TRBJ2-1 TRBV6-1 . TGTGCCAGCAGTGAACGGGGGGCCAGCAATGAGCAGTTCTTC CASSERGASNEQFF
. TRBJ2-3 TRBV7-9 . TGTGCCAGCATAGCAGAAAGCACAGATACGCAGTATTTT CASIAESTDTQYF
. TRBJ2-7 TRBV20-1 . TGCAGTGCGCTCCCGGGACCTACTACTCTGGAGCAGTACTTC CSALPGPTTLEQYF
. TRBJ2-5 TRBV29-1 TRBD1 TGCAGCGTTGAAGACCTACCGGGACAGGGAGGGAAAGAGACCCAGTACTTC CSVEDLPGQGGKETQYF
. TRBJ1-5 TRBV7-2 TRBD1 TGTGCCAGCAGCCCCCAGACAGGGGGCTGGAATCAGCCCCAGCATTTT CASSPQTGGWNQPQHF
few TRBJ2-5 TRBV10-3 . TGTGCCATCAGTGAGTCTGGGGGAGACTTACAAGAGACCCAGTACTTC CAISESGGDLQETQYF
few TRBJ2-5 TRBV13 TRBD2 TGTGCCAGCAACTCCCCCGGGGGAGGGTCCGTGGAGACCCAGTACTTC CASNSPGGGSVETQYF
many TRBJ1-2 TRBV29-1 TRBD1 TGCAGCGGCCGGACAGGGGATGGCTACACCTTC CSGRTGDGYTF
. TRBJ2-7 TRBV29-1 TRBD2 TGCAGCTCGGGACTAGCGGGAAACAATGAGCAGTACTTC CSSGLAGNNEQYF
. TRBJ2-1 TRBV6-6 TRBD2 TGTGCCAGCAGTTACTCGGGTAGCGGGAGAAGCAATGAGCAGTTCTTC CASSYSGSGRSNEQFF
few TRBJ2-3 TRBV7-9 TRBD2 TGTGCCAGCAGCTTAGTCCTTTTGCGGGAGCAGGATACGCAGTATTTT CASSLVLLREQDTQYF